The source of this T cell receptor (beta chain) is a study of blood T cell repertoires in COVID-19. For the study at large: Researchers got acute and convalescent COVID-19 samples from the United States, Italy and Spain.

The method was immunoSEQ multiplex PCR; TCRdb's version includes in-frame clones alone and lacks a portion of them. The profile shows more than 200,000 clones, 65% to 90% of them singletons. This CDR3 region has 15 residues. The germline V and J ends were trimmed by 6 bases and 1 base, with 14 bases remaining between them. Germline-derived CDR1 and CDR2 are LNHDA and SQIVND (reference sequence). This TCR derives from a woman aged 40-49 years who had recovered from COVID-19. V gene TRBV19 combines with J gene TRBJ2-3, with no clear D. Sequences were obtained from peripheral blood. The chain's CDR3 is CASSTELLRTDTQYF. Here the CDR3 DNA reads TGTGCCAGTAGCACCGAGTTATTACGCACAGATACGCAGTATTTT.